This T cell receptor beta chain came from a study of blood T cell repertoires in COVID-19. Turning to the study itself: Some COVID-19 samples were acute and others convalescent; all came from the United States, Italy and Spain. PBMCs, B-cell-depleted T cells, or T cells provided the cDNA or gDNA that made up the material.

The V gene's germline CDR1 is MGHRA and CDR2 YSYEKL. This CDR3 region has 13 residues. The V segment lost 6 bases and the J segment 7 bases; nucleotides outside the gene matches: 5. In this sample, this clone turned up a few times. Clones were sequenced by immunoSEQ multiplex PCR, and TCRdb holds only the in-frame ones, with some missing. The sample yields fewer than 500,000 clones, nearly 90% seen once. Individuals drawn from approximately 26 US areas were roughly 18 to 100 years old. This TCR was recovered from a woman between 18 and 29 years old with acute COVID-19. Sequencing was carried out using PBMCs or T cells enriched from blood (not recorded which). V gene TRBV4-1 combines with J gene TRBJ1-2; 10 nucleotides align to TRBD1. The CDR3 here is CASRTTGGGGYTF. The CDR3 DNA is TGCGCCAGCAGGACGACAGGGGGCGGTGGCTACACCTTC.